The 24 T cell receptor beta chains below were found in one sample sequenced in a study of vaccination effects on CD4 cells after COVID-19. The repertoire was sequenced with immunoSEQ multiplex PCR; TCRdb's copy has only in-frame clones and lacks some. The table has some 46,000 clones, over 65% seen once. These receptors' targets are unknown. Culture lasted roughly 9 days before CD4+ T cell isolation. A positive SARS-CoV-2 PCR test fell between March and December 2020. The vaccine given was either BNT162b2 or mRNA-1273, in two doses. The sequencing here drew on CD4+ T cells from PBMCs cultured without peptide, taken after COVID-19 vaccination. These receptor sequences come from a human donor who had a prior SARS-CoV-2 infection.

The chain links TRBV7-2 to TRBJ2-1, with TRBD2 as a possible D gene (6 bases). The V end lost 0 bases, the J end lost 4 bases, and 13 bases lay between the germline ends. CDR1 and CDR2 (germline): SGHTA, FQGNSA. The CDR3 is 16 residues long. CDR3 DNA sequence: TGTGCCAGCAGCTTAGCGGGGGGTTCCTTATACAATGAGCAGTTCTTC. Its translation is CASSLAGGSLYNEQFF.

Here the CDR3 reads CASSHDLTVNTEAFF. Written as DNA, the CDR3 is TGTGCCAGCAGCCACGACCTGACAGTGAACACTGAAGCTTTCTTT. The rearrangement joins TRBV3-1 (or the pseudogene TRBV3-2) to TRBJ1-1; tentatively, D is TRBD1 (5 bases). Germline CDR1 is LGHDT and CDR2 is YNNKEL (reference sequence). The CDR3 sequence is 15 residues long. The ends were cut back, 3 bases at V and 0 bases at J, with 11 bases in the middle.

The genes are TRBV7-6 and TRBJ2-3; D possibly uses TRBD1 or TRBD2 (5 bases each). Trimming took off 1 base at V and 6 bases at J, with 17 bases between the two ends. The germline gives CDR1 SGHVS, CDR2 FNYEAQ. The CDR3 covers 16 residues. The CDR3: CASSLGLRGVGDTQYF. The CDR3, as DNA: TGTGCCAGCAGCTTAGGACTACGGGGCGTGGGGGATACGCAGTATTTT.

The chain is built from TRBV4-1 and TRBJ1-4; no firm D call. CDR1 and CDR2 from the germline V gene are MGHRA and YSYEKL. V lost 3 bases and J lost 3, with 8 bases in between. The CDR3 is made up of 14 amino acids. The CDR3 spells CASSQTGANEKLFF. Here the CDR3 DNA reads TGCGCCAGCAGCCAGACCGGGGCTAATGAAAAACTGTTTTTT.

The chain links TRBV5-1 to TRBJ2-3; 9 positions agree with TRBD2. With V trimmed by 5 bases and J by 6 bases, 10 bases remained unmatched. Germline loops: CDR1 SGHRS, CDR2 YFSETQ. This CDR3 is built from 15 residues. CDR3 DNA sequence: TGCGCCAGCAGTCATTTAGCGGGAGCTAGGGATACGCAGTATTTT. Encoded protein: CASSHLAGARDTQYF.

The rearrangement uses TRBV11-3 and TRBJ2-4; possibly TRBD1 or TRBD2 for D (5 bases each). The ends were cut back, 1 base at V and 13 bases at J, with 17 bases in the middle. Germline-derived CDR1 and CDR2 are SGHNT and YENEEA. The CDR3 spans 14 residues. CDR3 residues: CASSLGIGASYQYF. The CDR3 DNA follows: TGTGCCAGCAGCTTAGGAATCGGGGCATCATACCAGTACTTC.

The genes are TRBV4-2 and TRBJ2-5; 10 nucleotides match TRBD2. Germline trimming cut 3 bases from V and 3 bases from J; bases unmatched to any gene: 1. This CDR3 has 14 residues. Germline CDR1 reads LGHNA; CDR2 reads YNFKEQ. The CDR3 spells CASSHGLAEETQYF. In DNA form, the CDR3 reads TGTGCCAGCAGCCATGGACTAGCGGAAGAGACCCAGTACTTC.

For the CDR3, the DNA is TGTGCCAGCAGTGCAGAATATGGCTACACCTTC. It yields the protein CASSAEYGYTF. The chain joins TRBV2 to TRBJ1-2, with D unresolved. V lost 4 bases and J lost 5, with 5 bases in between. CDR3 length: 11 amino acids. Germline CDR1 SNHLY, CDR2 FYNNEI. The variable domain in full, with the rest retrieved from reference TRBV2 and TRBJ1-2, is EPEVTQTPSHQVTQMGQEVILRCVPISNHLYFYWYRQILGQKVEFLVSFYNNEISEKSEIFDDQFSVERPDGSNFTLKIRSTKLEDSAMYFCASSAEYGYTFGSGTRLTVV.

The rearrangement links TRBV7-9 to TRBJ1-4, with TRBD1 identical over 7 bases. The V gene end was trimmed by 1 base and the J gene end by 8 bases; junction bases not matched to a gene: 4. Germline CDR1 and CDR2: SEHNR and FQNEAQ (reference sequence). The CDR3 totals 14 residues. Written as DNA, the CDR3 is TGTGCCAGCAGCTTAGGACAGGGTAAAGAAAAACTGTTTTTT. Translated: CASSLGQGKEKLFF. Full variable domain (missing parts from reference TRBV7-9 and TRBJ1-4): DTGVSQNPRHKITKRGQNVTFRCDPISEHNRLYWYRQTLGQGPEFLTYFQNEAQLEKSRLLSDRFSAERPKGSFSTLEIQRTEQGDSAMYLCASSLGQGKEKLFFGSGTQLSVL.

The chain has TRBV9 and TRBJ2-3; possibly TRBD1 for D (6 bases). V dropped 3 bases and J dropped 2 bases, with 10 bases sitting between them. The CDR3 is 14 amino acids. Per the germline V gene, CDR1 is SGDLS and CDR2 is YYNGEE. CDR3 residues: CASSADRYTDTQYF. Written as DNA, the CDR3 is TGTGCCAGCAGCGCCGACAGGTACACAGATACGCAGTATTTT.

This chain joins TRBV7-9 and TRBJ1-4; possibly TRBD1 for D (6 bases). This CDR3 region has 15 residues. Trimming cost V 5 bases and J 4 bases, with 14 bases left between them. Germline CDR1 is SEHNR and CDR2 is FQNEAQ (reference sequence). CDR3 coding DNA: TGTGCCAGCAGCCGAGCAGGGGCGAGTAATGAAAAACTGTTTTTT. Translated, it gives CASSRAGASNEKLFF.

CDR3 nucleotides: TGTGCCAGCAGTTTAGGGGAGGGTGAGCAGTTCTTC. It is translated as CASSLGEGEQFF. The J gene is TRBJ2-1, the V gene TRBV12-3 or TRBV12-4; 7 nucleotides match TRBD2. The CDR3 totals 12 residues. The junction had 0 bases not matched to a gene; V was cut back by 1 base and J by 9 bases.

The rearrangement joins TRBV27 to TRBJ2-5; D ambiguous. This CDR3 comprises 14 residues. Germline-derived CDR1 and CDR2 are MNHEY and SMNVEV (reference sequence). V was cut by 1 base and J by 5 bases, with 11 bases left in between. The CDR3 nucleotides read TGTGCCAGCAGTTTATGGAACCGAAGGGAGACCCAGTACTTC. It specifies CASSLWNRRETQYF.

The chain combines TRBV11-2 with TRBJ1-3; D is ambiguous. V was pared by 2 bases and J by 1 base, with 0 bases between. There are 12 residues in the CDR3. CDR1 and CDR2 from the germline V gene are SGHAT and FQNNGV. Here the CDR3 reads CASSLSGNTIYF. As DNA, the CDR3 is TGTGCCAGCAGCTTATCTGGAAACACCATATATTTT.

The gene calls are TRBV27 and TRBJ2-5; the D is unclear. The CDR3 covers 17 residues. V lost 10 bases and J 5 bases, leaving 29 bases between the germline ends. Germline-derived CDR1 and CDR2 are MNHEY and SMNVEV (reference sequence). The DNA of the CDR3 is TGTGCCACCCCCCTGAAGGGTTCTAGTTTTTTGGGGGAGACCCAGTACTTC. Protein sequence: CATPLKGSSFLGETQYF.

The chain recombines TRBV7-8 with TRBJ2-1, with a possible D match to TRBD1 (5 bases). The CDR3 consists of 15 residues. Germline V gene lookup returns CDR1 SGHVS and CDR2 FQNEAQ. Trimming stripped 5 bases from V and 5 bases from J, with 16 bases between. CDR3 bases: TGTGCCAGCAGCCTTACTGCAGGGTGGGACAATGAGCAGTTCTTC. This gives the protein CASSLTAGWDNEQFF.

The chain uses TRBV4-1 and TRBJ1-6; D gene uncertain. The V gene's germline CDR1 is MGHRA and CDR2 YSYEKL. The CDR3 has 16 amino acids. V lost 1 base, J lost 4 bases, and 11 bases lay in between. CDR3 amino acids: CASSQVHVSYNSPLHF. The CDR3 DNA follows: TGCGCCAGCAGCCAAGTGCACGTCAGTTATAATTCACCCCTCCACTTT.

The chain is built from TRBV7-2 and TRBJ1-1; 7 bases line up with TRBD1. Per germline, CDR1 SGHTA and CDR2 FQGNSA. The CDR3 is 13 residues long. J lost 4 bases, V lost 5 bases, and 4 bases had no gene match. The DNA of the CDR3 is TGTGCCAGCAGCCTAAGGACAGGCACTGAAGCTTTCTTT. It translates to CASSLRTGTEAFF.

In this sample, this clone turned up a few times. This chain connects TRBV19 to TRBJ2-7; the D gene could be TRBD1 or TRBD2 (6 bases each). The CDR3 covers 16 residues. Germline loops: CDR1 LNHDA, CDR2 SQIVND (reference sequence). DNA of the CDR3: TGTCCAAGAGGCTGGGGGCTAGCGTTGTCGTCCTACGAGCAGTACTTC. This sequence encodes CPRGWGLALSSYEQYF.

The CDR3 DNA sequence: TGCGCCAGCAGCTTACAGGGGACTTTGGGTGAAAAACTGTTTTTT. Translating gives CASSLQGTLGEKLFF. The chain employs TRBV5-1 and TRBJ1-4, with 7 bases fitting TRBD1. Germline assignment: CDR1 SGHRS and CDR2 YFSETQ. J lost 7 bases, V lost 2 bases, and 8 bases had no gene match. The CDR3 length is 15 residues.

The chain is built from TRBV24-1 and TRBJ2-2; D gene unclear. The CDR3 covers 13 residues. The germline CDR1 and CDR2 sequences are KGHDR and SFDVKD. Trimming removed 10 bases from V and 6 bases from J, with 14 bases in between. Here the CDR3 reads CATRSYSAGELFF. The CDR3 DNA sequence: TGTGCCACGCGGTCCTATTCGGCCGGGGAGCTGTTTTTT.

V usage is TRBV12-3 or TRBV12-4 and J usage is TRBJ2-1; no clear D. The germline V and J ends were trimmed by 4 bases and 6 bases, with 1 base remaining between them. The CDR3 has 10 residues. This CDR3 is CASSSNEQFF. The CDR3 DNA reads as TGTGCCAGCAGTTCCAATGAGCAGTTCTTC.

This clone has only a few counts. The CDR3 coding sequence is TGTGCCAGCACCCGACTAGTCGAAGAGACCCAGTACTTC. This translates into CASTRLVEETQYF. The genes are TRBV6-5 and TRBJ2-5, with D perhaps matching TRBD2 (6 bases). The CDR3 is made up of 13 amino acids. Germline lookup yields CDR1 MNHEY and CDR2 SVGAGI. V dropped 7 bases and J dropped 3 bases, with 12 bases sitting between them.

The chain joins TRBV6-5 to TRBJ2-7; 7 nucleotides line up with TRBD1. V gave up 7 bases and J gave up 2 bases; unmatched junction bases: 8. The germline CDR1 and CDR2 sequences are MNHEY and SVGAGI. The CDR3 totals 14 residues. This CDR3 is CASTPDRSAYEQYF. The CDR3 region has the DNA TGTGCCAGCACCCCGGACAGGTCCGCCTACGAGCAGTACTTC.